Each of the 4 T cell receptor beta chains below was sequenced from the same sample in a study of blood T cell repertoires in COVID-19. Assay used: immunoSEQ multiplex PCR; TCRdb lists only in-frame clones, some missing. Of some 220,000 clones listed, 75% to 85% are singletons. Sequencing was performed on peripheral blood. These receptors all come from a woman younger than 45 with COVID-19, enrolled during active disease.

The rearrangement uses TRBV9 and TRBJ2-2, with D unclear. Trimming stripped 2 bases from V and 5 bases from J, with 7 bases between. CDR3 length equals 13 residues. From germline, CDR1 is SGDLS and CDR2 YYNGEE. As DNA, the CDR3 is TGTGCCAGCAGCGTGGAGTTAACCGGGGAGCTGTTTTTT. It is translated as CASSVELTGELFF.

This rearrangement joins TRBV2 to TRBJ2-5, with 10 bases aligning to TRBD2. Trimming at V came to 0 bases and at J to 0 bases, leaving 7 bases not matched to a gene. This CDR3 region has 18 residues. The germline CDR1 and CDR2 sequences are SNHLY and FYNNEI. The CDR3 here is CASSEARSSGGHQETQYF. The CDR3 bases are TGTGCCAGCAGTGAAGCGCGGTCTAGCGGGGGACACCAAGAGACCCAGTACTTC. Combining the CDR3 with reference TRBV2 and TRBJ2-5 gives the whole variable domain EPEVTQTPSHQVTQMGQEVILRCVPISNHLYFYWYRQILGQKVEFLVSFYNNEISEKSEIFDDQFSVERPDGSNFTLKIRSTKLEDSAMYFCASSEARSSGGHQETQYFGPGTRLLVL.

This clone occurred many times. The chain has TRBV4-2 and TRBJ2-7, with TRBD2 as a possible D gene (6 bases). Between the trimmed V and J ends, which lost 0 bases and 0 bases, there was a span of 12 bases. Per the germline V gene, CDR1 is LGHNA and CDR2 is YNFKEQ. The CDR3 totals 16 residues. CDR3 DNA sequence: TGTGCCAGCAGCCAAGATACTGGCGGGGCCTCCTACGAGCAGTACTTC. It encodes CASSQDTGGASYEQYF.

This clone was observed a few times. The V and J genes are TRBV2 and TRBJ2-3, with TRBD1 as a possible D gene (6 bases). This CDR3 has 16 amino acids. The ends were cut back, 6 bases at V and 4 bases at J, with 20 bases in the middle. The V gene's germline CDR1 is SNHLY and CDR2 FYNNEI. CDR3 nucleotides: TGTGCCAGCAGGCCACTCGGAACAGGGTGGGCAGATACGCAGTATTTT. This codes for CASRPLGTGWADTQYF.